This T cell receptor beta chain was observed in a study of human T cells and chemical hapten exposure (dated by TCRdb to the early 2020s). Notes on the research overall: For sensitization, 2% DPC in acetone was applied to a 2 cm by 2 cm area of upper inner arm skin. For TCR sequencing, blood came from approximately 29 alopecia patients at anywhere from one to four time points (pre-sensitization, 2, 6 and 24 weeks). Peripheral blood TCR repertoire changes were tracked in vivo in alopecia patients during primary and secondary sensitization to the hapten diphenylcyclopropenone (DPC). Patients additionally received weekly therapeutic DPC doses to the scalp throughout the roughly 24-week study period. The patient cohort, mostly female, included alopecia areata with under or over 50% scalp involvement, alopecia totalis and alopecia universalis. Patch testing was done on the upper back using Finn chambers containing 0.01% DPC, and results were scored after 6 days according to International Contact Dermatitis Research Group standards. Libraries were pooled for sequencing, and per-sample TCR yields varied mainly because of small differences in library volumes within the pool. Blood was sampled from patients pre-sensitization (week 0) and at 2, 6 and about 24 weeks after DPC sensitization.

In the germline V gene, CDR1 corresponds to LGHNA and CDR2 to YNFKEQ. Inclusive of the bounding cysteine and phenylalanine, the CDR3 is 14 residues long. The retained sequence is limited to the CDR3, 42 bases, with the frame set at the first base. The V and J ends are trimmed by 9 bases and 1 base, leaving 13 bases between them. General conclusions and limits of the study: Patch test score was positively correlated with the number of PT1 expanded TCRs, with significance at thresholds 8, 16 and 32 but not at 4. Expanded TCRs formed significantly more large CDR3 similarity clusters than pre-sensitization or healthy control sets, consistent with antigen-driven responses. The number of TCRs above 1 in 1000 frequency did not change with DPC sensitization; there was no evidence of global repertoire structure alterations. After repeated subsampling, the strength of the expansion versus patch-test correlation and the threshold at which it became significant changed. Because all patients had alopecia, a presumed autoimmune disease, the immune response of the patients might differ from that of healthy individuals.

The meaning of the sample's time point label: pre-sensitization, week 0. The treatment or condition label on this specimen signifies: therapeutic diphenylcyclopropenone sensitization with weekly scalp DPC. Blood at each patch-test visit was drawn before the patch test was applied. Patients were eligible if aged 18 to 70, diagnosed with alopecia and judged suitable for DPC therapy, and pregnant patients were excluded. Unfractionated whole blood was collected in Tempus Blood RNA tubes, and total RNA was extracted from that blood. On this clonotype itself: Which antigen it targets is not known. No much larger clone is present one base from it, and per-base qualities are unavailable.

The library was made by RACE. Sequencing used a NextSeq 500. Library preparation attached unique molecular identifiers to individual cDNA molecules for quantitative, reproducible TCR counting. Both TCR alpha and TCR beta chains were sequenced from each blood RNA sample. Per the authors' processing: A median of roughly 100,000 TCRs per sample was observed, with a range of about 23,224 to 750,000. V, J and CDR3 annotation of the TCR reads was carried out using the Decombinator software suite. To make PS versus PT1 abundance plots, every sample was subsampled to the same number of TCRs (28,000). Expanded TCRs were defined as absent before sensitization and observed at least eight times at the 2-week time point. The public reads were quality trimmed at Q25 with fastp and then assembled into clones with MiXCR by TCRdb, keeping productive beta chains. Merged by CDR3 protein, the rows form single entries marked with the most common genes and DNA. The V and J calls come from TCRdb's annotation, not from the publication. The sample includes 280,000 or so distinct CDR3 sequences, with around 7% observed a single time. Less than 1.5% of the sample goes to the ten largest clones.

The sample consisted of whole blood, taken in connection with sensitization to the hapten diphenylcyclopropenone (DPC). The chain employs TRBV4-2 and TRBJ1-5; 5 matching bases give a weak D call of TRBD1. This TCR was sampled from a man aged 18 to 29 with alopecia areata. Some clones in this sample may be carry-over from other donors' samples. The nucleotide sequence is TGTGCCAGGAGGGATGGGGCGAGCAATCAGCCCCAGCATTTT. The encoded protein is CARRDGASNQPQHF.